This TCR beta chain emerged from a study of identical twins. V lost 6 bases, J lost 2 bases, and 7 bases stayed unmatched. CDR1 SGHRS and CDR2 YFSETQ come from the germline V gene. The CDR3 has 15 amino acids. This clonotype came up many times. Antigen: not known. Notes on the study in general: Diverse VJ usage suggested most zero-insertion clonotypes were not invariant T cells. Models predicted less out-of-frame TCR alpha sharing in monozygotic twins than was found.

Unique molecular identifiers were in the cDNA, with template-switch universal primer binding. Via MiXCR, TCRdb re-called the 5' RACE reads, giving one row per CDR3 protein. The profile covers fewer than 900,000 distinct CDR3 sequences, with 20% to 25% appearing a single time and over 4% taken by the ten largest. In addition, the sample was reused for a study of T cells expressing NK-cell markers. From that second work: Expanded NKG2C+ T cell clones were not confirmed as HCMV-specific.

The chain uses TRBV5-1 and TRBJ1-2, with 10 bases that match TRBD1. The material sequenced was PBMCs. The sequence came from a woman between 18 and 29 years old in good health. For the CDR3, the DNA is TGCGCCAGCAAGGGGACAGGGGACCGAAACTATGGCTACACCTTC. The encoded protein is CASKGTGDRNYGYTF.